This is a list of T cell receptor beta chains from one sample in a study of control samples from healthy donors and cancer patients. Clones were read by immunoSEQ multiplex PCR, and TCRdb kept only the in-frame ones, dropping some. The sample consists of 150,000 to 200,000 clones, 88% of them appearing once. Material: blood. Receptor source: a woman aged 25 to 45 in good health. Both conserved end residues are part of each CDR3. D genes are given only for firm matches. Size tells how often a clone was seen (once, few, many) or the class of an expanded clone, and some rows leave it out.

TRBV7-8	.	TRBD1	TRBJ1-2	TGTGCCAGCAGCTTAAGTAACAGGGGAGGGGATCTATATGGCTACACCTTC	CASSLSNRGGDLYGYTF
TRBV9	once	.	TRBJ2-5	TGTGCCAGCAGCGTAGACCCGACCGGGGAGACCCAGTACTTC	CASSVDPTGETQYF
TRBV4-1	.	TRBD1	TRBJ1-4	TGCGCCAGCAGCCAAGGCTACGGGACAGATAATGAAAAACTGTTTTTT	CASSQGYGTDNEKLFF
TRBV4-1	.	.	TRBJ2-3	TGCGCCAGCAGCCAAGATAGGTCGCAGACTATGAACACAGATACGCAGTATTTT	CASSQDRSQTMNTDTQYF
TRBV11-1	once	.	TRBJ2-5	TGTGCCAGCAGCCAACCAGGGTCAAACCAAGAGACCCAGTACTTC	CASSQPGSNQETQYF
TRBV5-1	.	TRBD2	TRBJ2-1	TGCGCCAGCAGCTTGGCAGGACTAGCGAGCTCCTACAATGAGCAGTTCTTC	CASSLAGLASSYNEQFF
TRBV28	.	.	TRBJ2-2	TGTGCCAGCAGTTTAGGAGGGGGCGTCACCGGGGAGCTGTTTTTT	CASSLGGGVTGELFF
TRBV3-1/TRBV3-2	.	TRBD2	TRBJ2-1	TGTGCCAGCAGCCGGGGTAGCGGGAGGGCGTGGTACAATGAGCAGTTCTTC	CASSRGSGRAWYNEQFF
TRBV5-1	.	.	TRBJ2-2	TGCGCCAGCAGCTTGGCAGGGAAGGGTTCCACCGGGGAGCTGTTTTTT	CASSLAGKGSTGELFF
TRBV11-2	.	.	TRBJ2-6	TGTGCCAGCCGCAGCTGGTCTGGGGCCAACGTCCTGACTTTC	CASRSWSGANVLTF
TRBV27	.	.	TRBJ1-1	TGTGCCAGCAGTTTATCTGCAGATCCGAACACTGAAGCTTTCTTT	CASSLSADPNTEAFF
TRBV7-8	.	.	TRBJ2-7	TGTGCCAGCAGCTTAGATTTCGCAGGCGCAATCTACGAGCAGTACTTC	CASSLDFAGAIYEQYF
TRBV7-9	few	.	TRBJ1-5	TGTGCCAGCAGCCGAACAGGGCGGCAGCCCCAGCATTTT	CASSRTGRQPQHF
TRBV3-1/TRBV3-2	once	.	TRBJ1-4	TGTGCCAGCAGGGACTCCGGGCGGGGTGAAAAACTGTTTTTT	CASRDSGRGEKLFF
TRBV12-3/TRBV12-4	.	.	TRBJ1-6	TGTGCCAGCAGGAAGCTCTATAATTCACCCCTCCACTTT	CASRKLYNSPLHF
TRBV9	once	TRBD2	TRBJ2-3	TGTGCCAGCAGCGCCGGGACTAGCGGGGGGACGCAGTATTTT	CASSAGTSGGTQYF
TRBV7-2	.	.	TRBJ2-1	TGTGCCAGCAGCCCCCTGGGAGTGGGCAATGAGCAGTTCTTC	CASSPLGVGNEQFF
TRBV6-5	.	TRBD1	TRBJ1-2	TGTGCCAGAAGGGGACAGGATGGCTACACCTTC	CARRGQDGYTF
TRBV4-1	.	.	TRBJ2-2	TGCGCCAGCAGCCGGAACACCGGGGAGCTGTTTTTT	CASSRNTGELFF
TRBV5-4	.	.	TRBJ2-4	TGTGCCAGCAGCTTGACCCCAAACATTCAGTACTTC	CASSLTPNIQYF
TRBV25-1	.	.	TRBJ2-5	TGTGCCAGCAGTGAACTCACAGTTCAAGAGACCCAGTACTTC	CASSELTVQETQYF
TRBV27	.	.	TRBJ1-2	TGTGCCAGCAGTTTATCAGGGTGGCATGGCTACACCTTC	CASSLSGWHGYTF
TRBV6-2/TRBV6-3	.	.	TRBJ2-5	TGTGCCAGCAGTTATGGTGGGACCCAGTACTTC	CASSYGGTQYF
TRBV10-1	.	TRBD2	TRBJ2-5	TGCGCCAGCAGCGCGGGGGGGTCGGAGACCCAGTACTTC	CASSAGGSETQYF
TRBV5-1	once	.	TRBJ2-1	TGCGCCAGCAGCTCCCCCTACAATGAGCAGTTCTTC	CASSSPYNEQFF
TRBV15	few	.	TRBJ1-3	TGTGCCACCAGCAGAGAGGGAGCTTCTGGAAACACCATATATTTT	CATSREGASGNTIYF
TRBV5-6	.	.	TRBJ1-2	TGTGCCAGCAGCTCTACCGGGACAAGCTATGGCTACACCTTC	CASSSTGTSYGYTF
TRBV20-1	.	TRBD2	TRBJ2-1	TGCAGTGCTAGTCCGGGACTAGCGGGAGGAACTGAGCAGTTCTTC	CSASPGLAGGTEQFF
TRBV12-3/TRBV12-4	.	.	TRBJ1-5	TGTGCCAGCAGCGCCTCCGGGGGGCCCCAGCATTTT	CASSASGGPQHF
TRBV12-5	once	.	TRBJ2-1	TGTGCTAGTGGTTTGGTCCTCAGGGACGGGTCCTACAATGAGCAGTTCTTC	CASGLVLRDGSYNEQFF
TRBV24-1	.	.	TRBJ2-7	TGTGCCACCAGTGATTCCCGCGGCCTATCCTACGAGCAGTACTTC	CATSDSRGLSYEQYF
TRBV28	once	.	TRBJ2-1	TGTGCCGGCAGTGCCTACCGACAGCAGTTCTTC	CAGSAYRQQFF
TRBV5-5	once	.	TRBJ1-4	TGTGCCAGCAGCTTGGGGCAGTCTAATGAAAAACTGTTTTTT	CASSLGQSNEKLFF
TRBV5-1	.	TRBD1	TRBJ2-5	TGCGCCAGCAGCCCCGACAGGGTATCTGGCGAGACCCAGTACTTC	CASSPDRVSGETQYF
TRBV28	.	TRBD2	TRBJ2-7	TGTGCCAGCAGTCTCTTCAGGACTAGCGGGAGAATCCCCTTCTACGAGCAGTACTTC	CASSLFRTSGRIPFYEQYF
TRBV28	.	.	TRBJ2-3	TGTGCCAGCACCCCGACAGGTCCGGGTTATACGCAGTATTTT	CASTPTGPGYTQYF
TRBV28	.	TRBD1	TRBJ1-4	TGTGCCAGCAGTTTCGCCTATAGTGTCGGACAGGGCCTGTTTTTT	CASSFAYSVGQGLFF
TRBV29-1	.	.	TRBJ2-1	TGCAGCGTTGAATCGGACAATGAGCAGTTCTTC	CSVESDNEQFF
TRBV2	.	.	TRBJ2-5	TGTGCCAGCAGAGAAAGGGGAGAGACCCAGTACTTC	CASRERGETQYF
TRBV19	.	.	TRBJ1-3	TGTGCCAGTAGTATAGGCCGGGGGGCGGCTGGAAACACCATATATTTT	CASSIGRGAAGNTIYF
TRBV27	.	.	TRBJ2-7	TGTGCCAGCAGTTTAAGTGACGCTAGCTCCTACGAGCAGTACTTC	CASSLSDASSYEQYF